A single sample gave rise to the 30 T cell receptor beta chains below, sequenced in a study of neurological immune-mediated disorders. TCRdb re-analysed the 5' RACE reads in MiXCR, keeping a single row per CDR3 protein. The profile shows 15,000 to 20,000 distinct CDR3 sequences, about 2.5% of them singletons. Source material: PBMCs. The receptor set was obtained from a woman aged 18-30 years with multiple sclerosis.

The table lists this clonotype with many counts. The rearrangement uses TRBV20-1 and TRBJ2-3; D possibly corresponds to TRBD2 (6 bases). The CDR3 has 13 amino acids. Germline CDR1 and CDR2: DFQATT and SNEGSKA (reference sequence). Trimming left V 5 bases short and J 1 base short, with 10 bases between. For the CDR3, the DNA is TGCAGTGCTGCGCCGGGGGGCACAGATACGCAGTATTTT. Protein product: CSAAPGGTDTQYF.

This clonotype has a count of ten or more. This chain joins TRBV29-1 and TRBJ2-1, with D maybe TRBD1 (7 bases). CDR1 is SQVTM, CDR2 ANQGSEA, per germline. CDR3 length: 14 amino acids. V lost 6 bases and J lost 4, with 16 bases in between. CDR3 sequence reads: CSVEGQSTYNEQFF. CDR3 bases: TGCAGCGTGGAGGGACAGTCAACTTACAATGAGCAGTTCTTC.

At least ten counts were recorded for this clonotype. V is TRBV12-5 and J is TRBJ1-2; the match to TRBD1 covers 10 bases. CDR1 is LGHNT and CDR2 is FRNRAP in the germline V gene. J was trimmed by 4 bases and V by 7 bases; bases with no gene match: 3. The CDR3 has 13 residues. The CDR3 sequence is CASAGQGVYGYTF. CDR3 DNA sequence: TGTGCTAGTGCCGGACAGGGGGTCTATGGCTACACCTTC.

In its sample, this clonotype was seen many times. The chain uses TRBV20-1 and TRBJ1-2; D ambiguous. Germline CDR1 is DFQATT and CDR2 is SNEGSKA (reference sequence). The length of the CDR3 is 14 residues. The ends were cut back, 0 bases at V and 4 bases at J, with 12 bases in the middle. The CDR3 coding sequence is TGCAGTGCTAGAGAGCTCGCCGTGGGCTATGGCTACACCTTC. Translated: CSARELAVGYGYTF.

Many counts were recorded for this clonotype. The chain combines TRBV20-1 with TRBJ2-1, with a weak D call TRBD2 (5 bases). CDR3 length equals 14 residues. Germline CDR1 DFQATT, CDR2 SNEGSKA (reference sequence). The ends were cut back, 1 base at V and 3 bases at J, with 10 bases in the middle. The CDR3 DNA sequence: TGCAGTGCTAGAGTAGGAGGAATCTACAATGAGCAGTTCTTC. It translates to CSARVGGIYNEQFF.

This clonotype appeared many times. DNA of the CDR3: TGTGCCAGCAGTTGGGGGACGTACACTGAAGCTTTCTTT. Its translation is CASSWGTYTEAFF. This rearrangement joins TRBV27 to TRBJ1-1; D may be TRBD1 (5 bases). V was pared by 4 bases and J by 3 bases, with 9 bases between. Germline CDR1 and CDR2: MNHEY and SMNVEV (reference sequence). CDR3 length: 13 amino acids.

By frequency in the sample, this clonotype is medium-sized (0.01 to 0.1%). No conserved phenylalanine or tryptophan is present at the end of the CDR3, so a read error is the likely explanation. The chain couples TRBV5-1 to TRBJ2-1; D remains ambiguous. CDR3 size: 12 residues. V was cut by 0 bases and J by 10 bases, with 8 bases left in between. Per germline, CDR1 SGHRS and CDR2 YFSETQ. CDR3 amino acids: CASSLAVNEQFC. In DNA, the CDR3 is TGCGCCAGCAGCTTGGCAGTAAACGAGCAGTTCTGC.

The chain has TRBV12-3 or TRBV12-4 and TRBJ2-3; TRBD2 matches at 8 bases. Germline trimming cut 6 bases from V and 3 bases from J; bases unmatched to any gene: 5. This CDR3 has 14 residues. CDR3 sequence (DNA): TGTGCCAGCAGCCCCCCGGGGGGGACAGATACGCAGTATTTT. This codes for CASSPPGGTDTQYF.

This clonotype was seen at least ten times. The CDR3 spells CASSLHGGGAGTGELFF. As DNA, the CDR3 is TGTGCCAGCAGCCTGCATGGGGGGGGCGCCGGGACCGGGGAGCTGTTTTTT. The chain joins TRBV9 to TRBJ2-2; maybe TRBD2 (7 bases). V was pared by 4 bases and J by 5 bases, with 21 bases between. Germline CDR1 is SGDLS and CDR2 is YYNGEE. The CDR3 consists of 17 residues.

The V and J genes are TRBV7-9 and TRBJ2-3; TRBD2 agrees at 11 bases. Unmatched junction bases numbered 1, after V lost 4 bases and J lost 4 bases. Germline V gene lookup returns CDR1 SEHNR and CDR2 FQNEAQ (reference sequence). The CDR3 covers 14 residues. The CDR3 DNA follows: TGTGCCAGCAGCTCGGGACTAGCGGCAGATACGCAGTATTTT. Its protein product is CASSSGLAADTQYF.

This clonotype was observed many times. The chain carries TRBV6-5 and TRBJ1-1; 10 bases map to TRBD1. Germline CDR1 MNHEY, CDR2 SVGAGI. Trimming took 6 bases from V and 1 from J; bases not matched to a gene: 5. This CDR3 contains 15 residues. CDR3: CASSRGTGANTEAFF. CDR3 nucleotide sequence: TGTGCCAGCAGCCGAGGGACAGGGGCGAACACTGAAGCTTTCTTT.

This clonotype has only a few counts. One junction end disagrees with the germline gene, perhaps due to a read error. This chain links TRBV7-7 with TRBJ2-7; D is possibly TRBD2 (6 bases). Germline lookup yields CDR1 SSHAT and CDR2 FNYEAQ (reference sequence). The CDR3 has 14 residues. For the CDR3, the DNA is TGTGCTAGCAGCTCGGGGGAGGAATCCTACGAGCAGTACTTC. Translated: CASSSGEESYEQYF.

This clonotype was picked up a small number of times. V and J are TRBV28 and TRBJ2-4, with TRBD1 matching 7 bases. The junction had 9 bases not matched to a gene; V was cut back by 5 bases and J by 8 bases. The CDR3 runs 14 residues. Germline V lookup: CDR1 MDHEN, CDR2 SYDVKM. The CDR3 DNA reads as TGTGCCAGCAGTCCCAGTCCCCAGGGGGACATTCAGTACTTC. Translated: CASSPSPQGDIQYF.

In this sample, this clonotype turned up many times. The V call is TRBV20-1, the J call TRBJ1-5; D possibly corresponds to TRBD1 (6 bases). From germline, CDR1 is DFQATT and CDR2 SNEGSKA (reference sequence). Trimming removed 5 bases from V and 0 bases from J, with 14 bases in between. The CDR3 has 15 residues. The CDR3 region is CSAADRDISNQPQHF. The CDR3 nucleotides are TGCAGTGCTGCCGATCGGGACATTAGCAATCAGCCCCAGCATTTT.

This clonotype was seen repeatedly, ten times or more. V usage is TRBV11-2 and J usage is TRBJ1-2; TRBD1 matches 9 bases. The CDR3 covers 17 residues. Per the germline V gene, CDR1 is SGHAT and CDR2 is FQNNGV. The V and J ends lost 6 bases and 2 bases, in that order; junction bases with no gene match: 13. The DNA for the CDR3 is TGTGCCAGCAGTCGGGACAGGGCGCATCGCACAAACTATGGCTACACCTTC. Translating gives CASSRDRAHRTNYGYTF. The variable domain in full, with the rest retrieved from reference TRBV11-2 and TRBJ1-2, is EAGVAQSPRYKIIEKRQSVAFWCNPISGHATLYWYQQILGQGPKLLIQFQNNGVVDDSQLPKDRFSAERLKGVDSTLKIQPAKLEDSAVYLCASSRDRAHRTNYGYTFGSGTRLTVV.

The chain carries TRBV12-3 or TRBV12-4 and TRBJ1-1, with 8 bases lining up with TRBD1. V shed 3 bases and J 7 bases; nucleotides not matched to a gene: 7. This CDR3 has 14 residues. This chain's CDR3 is CASSLWTGKGEAFF. CDR3 nucleotide sequence: TGTGCCAGCAGTTTGTGGACAGGGAAGGGTGAAGCTTTCTTT.

This clonotype has ten or more counts. DNA for the CDR3: TGTGCCAGCGGGGCCAGGACAAGGATAGCCAAAAACATTCAGTACTTC. Its protein is CASGARTRIAKNIQYF. The chain has TRBV28 and TRBJ2-4; TRBD1 might be the D (5 bases). V was cut by 8 bases and J by 0 bases, with 17 bases left in between. Germline CDR1 reads MDHEN; CDR2 reads SYDVKM. There are 16 residues in the CDR3.

This clonotype was picked up many times. The V gene is TRBV28, the J gene TRBJ2-7; D unclear. The CDR3 runs 12 residues. Germline V gives CDR1 MDHEN, CDR2 SYDVKM. V was trimmed by 7 bases and J by 0 bases, leaving 7 bases between them. The CDR3 region has the DNA TGTGCCAGCATTTCTAGCTCCTACGAGCAGTACGTC. As protein: CASISSSYEQYV.

There are many counts of this clonotype. This sequence joins TRBV20-1 and TRBJ2-2; 9 nucleotides line up with TRBD2. Germline V gives CDR1 DFQATT, CDR2 SNEGSKA (reference sequence). The CDR3 totals 13 residues. Here the CDR3 DNA reads TGCAGCCTAGCGGGGATAAACACCGGGGAGCTGTTTTTT. It specifies CSLAGINTGELFF.

This clonotype was counted at least ten times. This chain joins TRBV2 and TRBJ2-3; D is unclear. The CDR3 consists of 14 residues. Germline V gene data show CDR1 as SNHLY and CDR2 as FYNNEI. The ends were cut back, 11 bases at V and 4 bases at J, with 19 bases in the middle. CDR3 in DNA: TGTGCCTCGACAAAGCAGCCCGTCGCAGATACGCAGTATTTT. This sequence encodes CASTKQPVADTQYF. Full variable domain (missing parts from reference TRBV2 and TRBJ2-3): EPEVTQTPSHQVTQMGQEVILRCVPISNHLYFYWYRQILGQKVEFLVSFYNNEISEKSEIFDDQFSVERPDGSNFTLKIRSTKLEDSAMYFCASTKQPVADTQYFGPGTRLTVL.

This clonotype was detected many times. This chain connects TRBV7-9 to TRBJ2-1, with 7 bases identical to TRBD2. Germline V lookup: CDR1 SEHNR, CDR2 FQNEAQ (reference sequence). The CDR3 has 16 amino acids. The V segment lost 2 bases and the J segment 0 bases; nucleotides outside the gene matches: 4. CDR3 residues: CASSLWGGSSYNEQFF. CDR3 DNA sequence: TGTGCCAGCAGCTTATGGGGCGGGAGCTCCTACAATGAGCAGTTCTTC.

The table lists this clonotype with many counts. The CDR3 here is CASSLRTVNTEAFF. CDR3 DNA sequence: TGCGCCAGCAGCTTGAGGACAGTGAACACTGAAGCTTTCTTT. This sequence joins TRBV5-1 and TRBJ1-1, with D perhaps TRBD1 (6 bases). CDR3 length equals 14 residues. Germline-derived CDR1 and CDR2 are SGHRS and YFSETQ. Trimming took 1 base from V and 0 from J, leaving 7 bases between them.

This clonotype was counted many times. The chain combines TRBV28 with TRBJ1-2; the D is unclear. V was pared by 6 bases and J by 4 bases, with 12 bases between. CDR3 length: 13 residues. Germline V CDR1 and CDR2: MDHEN, SYDVKM. This CDR3 is CASRPTGIYGYTF. The CDR3 bases are TGTGCCAGCAGACCGACCGGGATCTATGGCTACACCTTC.

This clonotype was recorded many times. The V call is TRBV20-1, the J call TRBJ1-2, with TRBD1 as a possible D gene (5 bases). Germline CDR1 reads DFQATT; CDR2 reads SNEGSKA (reference sequence). V was clipped by 5 bases and J by 1 base, with 17 bases between them. The CDR3 is made up of 15 amino acids. CDR3 nucleotide sequence: TGCAGTGCTGCTATTGACAGTCTCCTTAACTATGGCTACACCTTC. Its translation: CSAAIDSLLNYGYTF.

This clonotype was recorded many times. The V call is TRBV20-1, the J call TRBJ1-1; D is ambiguous. CDR3 length: 12 residues. Germline lookup yields CDR1 DFQATT and CDR2 SNEGSKA (reference sequence). The germline V and J ends were trimmed by 5 bases and 1 base, with 8 bases remaining between them. In DNA form, the CDR3 reads TGCAGTGCTCCACACCCGAACACTGAAGCTTTCTTT. It is translated as CSAPHPNTEAFF.

In this sample, this clonotype turned up many times. The CDR3 reads CSGSKTNYGYTF. The DNA for the CDR3 is TGCAGTGGGAGTAAGACTAACTATGGCTACACCTTC. The chain couples TRBV20-1 to TRBJ1-2; unclear D gene. Germline loops: CDR1 DFQATT, CDR2 SNEGSKA (reference sequence). This CDR3 comprises 12 residues. V was cut by 7 bases and J by 0 bases, with 9 bases left in between.

This clonotype was seen at least ten times. This chain uses TRBV3-1 with TRBJ1-2; no definite D call. V lost 2 bases and J lost 8, with 18 bases in between. Germline loops: CDR1 LGHDT, CDR2 YNNKEL (reference sequence). The CDR3 length is 15 residues. CDR3 in amino acids: CASSQRLEDREGYTF. DNA for the CDR3: TGTGCCAGCAGCCAAAGGCTCGAGGACCGAGAAGGCTACACCTTC.

This clonotype was seen many times. The chain employs TRBV12-3 or TRBV12-4 and TRBJ1-5; D call uncertain. This CDR3 contains 13 residues. The V and J ends lost 2 bases and 11 bases respectively, with 13 bases between them. DNA for the CDR3: TGTGCCAGCAGTTTAACGGTAGAGTTGGCCCAGCATTTT. As protein: CASSLTVELAQHF.

This clonotype has a count of ten or more. This chain uses TRBV7-6 with TRBJ1-1, with D hard to call. This CDR3 contains 14 residues. The V end lost 3 bases, the J end lost 0 bases, and 8 bases lay between the germline ends. In germline, CDR1 is SGHVS, CDR2 FNYEAQ. This CDR3 is CASSLTSLNTEAFF. CDR3 bases: TGTGCCAGCAGCTTGACAAGCCTGAACACTGAAGCTTTCTTT. Together with reference TRBV7-6 and TRBJ1-1, the CDR3 gives the full variable domain: GAGVSQSPRYKVTKRGQDVALRCDPISGHVSLYWYRQALGQGPEFLTYFNYEAQQDKSGLPNDRFSAERPEGSISTLTIQRTEQRDSAMYRCASSLTSLNTEAFFGQGTRLTVV.

This clonotype was seen repeatedly, ten times or more. The rearrangement uses TRBV20-1 and TRBJ2-1, with 8 bases matching TRBD2. Trimming cost V 2 bases and J 8 bases; bases outside gene matches: 8. Germline V gene lookup returns CDR1 DFQATT and CDR2 SNEGSKA (reference sequence). The CDR3 extends over 14 amino acids. The CDR3 DNA follows: TGCAGTGCTAGATGGAGCGGGGGAATAGATGAGCAGTTCTTC. The encoded protein is CSARWSGGIDEQFF.